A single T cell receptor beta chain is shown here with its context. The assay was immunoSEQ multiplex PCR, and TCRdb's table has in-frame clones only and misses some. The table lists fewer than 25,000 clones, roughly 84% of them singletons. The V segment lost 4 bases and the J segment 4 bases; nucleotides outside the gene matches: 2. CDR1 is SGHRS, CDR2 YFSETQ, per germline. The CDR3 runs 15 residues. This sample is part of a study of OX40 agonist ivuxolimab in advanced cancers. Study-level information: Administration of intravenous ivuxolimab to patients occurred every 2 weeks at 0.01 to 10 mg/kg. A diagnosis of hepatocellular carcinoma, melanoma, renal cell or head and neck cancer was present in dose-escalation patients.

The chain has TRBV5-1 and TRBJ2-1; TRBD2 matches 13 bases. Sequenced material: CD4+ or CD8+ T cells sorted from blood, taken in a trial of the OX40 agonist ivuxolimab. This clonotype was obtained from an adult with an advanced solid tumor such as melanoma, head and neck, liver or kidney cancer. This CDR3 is CASSLGLAGYNEQFF. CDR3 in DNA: TGCGCCAGCAGCCTGGGACTAGCGGGGTACAATGAGCAGTTCTTC.